The next 22 T cell receptor beta chains were all read from a single sample in a study of cytomegalovirus exposure and HLA in healthy donors. The repertoire was sequenced with immunoSEQ multiplex PCR; TCRdb's copy has only in-frame clones and lacks some. The table shows approximately 230,000 clones, with about 90% occurring only once. The sample taken for sequencing was PBMCs. The origin of the receptors is a man between 18 and 35 years old in good health and CMV-seropositive.

The chain carries TRBV9 and TRBJ1-2; tentative D call: TRBD1 (6 bases). Trimming took 4 bases from V and 4 from J, leaving 23 bases between them. CDR1 is SGDLS, CDR2 YYNGEE, per germline. The CDR3 loop spans 17 amino acids. CDR3 sequence: CASSNRDTGSFGYGYTF. CDR3 DNA sequence: TGTGCCAGCAGCAACCGGGACACAGGCTCCTTCGGCTATGGCTACACCTTC.

The chain links TRBV5-1 to TRBJ2-7, with D perhaps given as TRBD1 or TRBD2 (5 bases each). CDR1 and CDR2 (germline): SGHRS, YFSETQ. With 6 bases removed from V and 6 bases from J, the gap between germline ends came to 22 bases. The CDR3 sequence is 15 residues long. The CDR3 region is CASTSGPPSSGEQYF. Written as DNA, the CDR3 is TGCGCCAGCACCTCGGGACCGCCTTCCTCGGGCGAGCAGTACTTC. The complete variable domain, with remaining parts taken from reference TRBV5-1 and TRBJ2-7, reads KAGVTQTPRYLIKTRGQQVTLSCSPISGHRSVSWYQQTPGQGLQFLFEYFSETQRNKGNFPGRFSGRQFSNSRSEMNVSTLELGDSALYLCASTSGPPSSGEQYFGPGTRLTVT.

The CDR3 is CASSFTSGWGGNIQYF. CDR3 bases: TGTGCCAGCAGCTTTACTAGCGGGTGGGGGGGCAACATTCAGTACTTC. The chain employs TRBV7-9 and TRBJ2-4; 9 nucleotides match TRBD2. Germline V gene sequence: CDR1 SEHNR, CDR2 FQNEAQ (reference sequence). With 3 bases clipped from V and 7 bases from J, the junction kept 10 bases outside the gene matches. This CDR3 region has 16 residues.

The chain joins TRBV5-4 to TRBJ1-1; 7 bases are a match to TRBD1. Per germline, CDR1 SGHNT and CDR2 YYREEE (reference sequence). There are 14 residues in the CDR3. Trimming at V came to 4 bases and at J to 10 bases, leaving 13 bases not matched to a gene. As DNA, the CDR3 is TGTGCCAGCAGCCAAACCGGGACAGCGAGGGGAGCTTTCTTT. Translated, it gives CASSQTGTARGAFF.

The rearrangement uses TRBV10-1 and TRBJ2-3; TRBD2 is a possible D gene (6 bases). Germline V gene sequence: CDR1 WNHNN, CDR2 SYGVQD (reference sequence). This CDR3 has 15 amino acids. Trimming pared 4 bases from V and 0 bases from J, leaving 11 bases between. The CDR3, as DNA: TGCGCCAGCAGTGGGAGTAGCGGTAGCACAGATACGCAGTATTTT. Translated: CASSGSSGSTDTQYF.

The chain carries TRBV5-8 and TRBJ1-2; the match to TRBD1 covers 7 bases. The CDR3 spans 13 residues. Germline V CDR1 and CDR2: SGHTS, YDEGEE. With 5 bases clipped from V and 5 bases from J, the junction kept 6 bases outside the gene matches. The CDR3 DNA sequence: TGTGCCAGCAGGACGGGACAGAGATATGGCTACACCTTC. Translated, it gives CASRTGQRYGYTF.

The chain joins TRBV5-1 to TRBJ1-5; 7 bases are a match to TRBD1. Germline trimming cut 3 bases from V and 3 bases from J; bases unmatched to any gene: 6. CDR1 SGHRS and CDR2 YFSETQ come from the germline V gene. The CDR3 is 15 amino acids. DNA for the CDR3: TGCGCCAGCAGCTATAGCGGACAGGACAATCAGCCCCAGCATTTT. It encodes CASSYSGQDNQPQHF.

The chain is built from TRBV5-1 and TRBJ2-7; 8 nucleotides match TRBD2. Germline CDR1 SGHRS, CDR2 YFSETQ. The CDR3 length is 16 residues. The ends lost 0 bases at V and 3 bases at J; junction bases unmatched: 8. The CDR3 protein is CASSLVGSGAIYEQYF. The CDR3 coding sequence is TGCGCCAGCAGCTTGGTGGGTAGCGGGGCTATCTACGAGCAGTACTTC.

This chain uses TRBV25-1 with TRBJ2-5; TRBD1 or TRBD2 may be the D gene (5 bases each). V shed 6 bases and J shed 1 base, with 9 bases lying between them. Germline V gene lookup returns CDR1 MGHDK and CDR2 SYGVNS. The CDR3 runs to 13 residues. The CDR3 region is CASSRDVQETQYF. The CDR3 DNA reads as TGTGCCAGCAGCAGGGACGTCCAAGAGACCCAGTACTTC.

This clone has only one observation. This chain uses TRBV6-5 with TRBJ1-1; 10 bases fit TRBD1. This CDR3 is 15 amino acids long. Looked up from germline, CDR1 is MNHEY and CDR2 is SVGAGI. Unmatched junction bases numbered 4, after V lost 6 bases and J lost 0 bases. The CDR3 DNA follows: TGTGCCAGCAGGTCTGACAGGGGGCTGAACACTGAAGCTTTCTTT. This translates into CASRSDRGLNTEAFF.

V gene TRBV9 combines with J gene TRBJ2-2; TRBD2 matches 9 bases. Germline CDR1 reads SGDLS; CDR2 reads YYNGEE. The CDR3 runs 15 residues. V lost 0 bases and J lost 5; bases outside the gene matches: 2. CDR3 sequence reads: CASSVGSGGTGELFF. The CDR3 DNA reads TGTGCCAGCAGCGTAGGAAGCGGGGGGACCGGGGAGCTGTTTTTT.

This chain uses TRBV10-3 with TRBJ1-2; a possible D gene is TRBD1 (5 bases). Germline V gene data show CDR1 as ENHRY and CDR2 as SYGVKD. There are 13 residues in the CDR3. Trimming removed 9 bases at V and 3 bases at J, with 14 bases between. CDR3 region: CAITGGGDYGYTF. For the CDR3, the DNA is TGTGCCATAACCGGCGGGGGTGACTATGGCTACACCTTC.

This chain joins TRBV5-6 and TRBJ1-2; 8 positions match TRBD1. Germline V gene sequence: CDR1 SGHDT, CDR2 YYEEEE. There are 14 residues in the CDR3. V shed 6 bases, J shed 4 bases, and the junction held 8 bases outside the gene matches. CDR3 amino acids: CASTWTGQIYGYTF. CDR3 DNA: TGTGCCAGCACCTGGACAGGGCAGATCTATGGCTACACCTTC.

The gene calls are TRBV6-5 and TRBJ1-1, with no clear D. Deletions cut 0 bases from V and 4 bases from J, with 12 bases between. There are 15 residues in the CDR3. Germline V gives CDR1 MNHEY, CDR2 SVGAGI. Here the CDR3 DNA reads TGTGCCAGCAGTTACTCGTGGGTTACGAGCACTGAAGCTTTCTTT. This gives the protein CASSYSWVTSTEAFF.

The chain carries TRBV15 and TRBJ1-2; D gene ambiguous. The V end lost 5 bases, the J end lost 2 bases, and 9 bases lay between the germline ends. CDR1 is LNHNV and CDR2 is YYDKDF in the germline V gene (reference sequence). The CDR3 has 13 amino acids. The CDR3 nucleotides read TGTGCCACCAGCGAGGACTTAAACTATGGCTACACCTTC. Its translation: CATSEDLNYGYTF. Using reference TRBV15 and TRBJ1-2 for the parts outside the CDR3, the full variable domain is DAMVIQNPRYQVTQFGKPVTLSCSQTLNHNVMYWYQQKSSQAPKLLFHYYDKDFNNEADTPDNFQSRRPNTSFCFLDIRSPGLGDTAMYLCATSEDLNYGYTFGSGTRLTVV.

The chain combines TRBV6-1 with TRBJ1-1; weak D call: TRBD1 (5 bases). Trimming cost V 3 bases and J 3 bases, with 8 bases left between them. This CDR3 is 13 amino acids long. CDR1 is MNHNS and CDR2 is SASEGT in the germline V gene. CDR3 nucleotide sequence: TGTGCCAGCAGTGACAGGGAGGACACTGAAGCTTTCTTT. This sequence encodes CASSDREDTEAFF.

The sample holds a few counts of this clone. V is TRBV7-2 and J is TRBJ2-2; 7 bases fit TRBD1. V dropped 5 bases and J dropped 2; count of bases not matched to a gene: 5. This CDR3 has 15 amino acids. Germline V lookup: CDR1 SGHTA, CDR2 FQGNSA. CDR3 sequence (DNA): TGTGCCAGCAGCAAGGGACAGTTAAACACCGGGGAGCTGTTTTTT. Amino acids: CASSKGQLNTGELFF. Complete variable domain (other parts from reference TRBV7-2 and TRBJ2-2): GAGVSQSPSNKVTEKGKDVELRCDPISGHTALYWYRQSLGQGLEFLIYFQGNSAPDKSGLPSDRFSAERTGGSVSTLTIQRTQQEDSAVYLCASSKGQLNTGELFFGEGSRLTVL.

This chain joins TRBV11-2 and TRBJ2-7; 8 bases are shared with TRBD2. Unmatched junction bases numbered 2, after V lost 2 bases and J lost 2 bases. Germline V gene sequence: CDR1 SGHAT, CDR2 FQNNGV. CDR3 size: 14 residues. The CDR3 sequence: CASSLLAGPYEQYF. The DNA for the CDR3 is TGTGCCAGCAGCTTACTAGCGGGTCCCTACGAGCAGTACTTC.

The rearrangement joins TRBV19 to TRBJ1-5; tentatively, D is TRBD1 (5 bases). The length of the CDR3 is 15 residues. Germline V lookup: CDR1 LNHDA, CDR2 SQIVND (reference sequence). V was pared by 2 bases and J by 4 bases, with 12 bases between. CDR3 nucleotides: TGTGCCAGTAGTATACAGGGAGTAAGAAATCAGCCCCAGCATTTT. Translated: CASSIQGVRNQPQHF.

CDR3 bases: TGTGCCAGCACCACCGCTCCTACGCCCGAGAAGGCTTTCTTT. Its translation: CASTTAPTPEKAFF. The V call is TRBV6-1, the J call TRBJ1-1; no definite D call. CDR3 length: 14 residues. V lost 7 bases and J lost 11, with 23 bases in between. The germline V gene has CDR1 MNHNS and CDR2 SASEGT.

The chain employs TRBV25-1 and TRBJ2-1, with TRBD2 identical over 9 bases. The ends lost 4 bases at V and 8 bases at J; junction bases unmatched: 6. The CDR3 is 14 residues long. Germline V gene sequence: CDR1 MGHDK, CDR2 SYGVNS. CDR3 DNA: TGTGCCAGCAGTGCTAGCGGGAAAGCGGATGAGCAGTTCTTC. This sequence encodes CASSASGKADEQFF.

This clone was found a few times. The chain couples TRBV2 to TRBJ1-2, with 8 positions matching TRBD1. The ends lost 1 base at V and 7 bases at J; junction bases unmatched: 5. Germline values: CDR1 SNHLY, CDR2 FYNNEI. There are 14 residues in the CDR3. DNA of the CDR3: TGTGCCAGCAGTGAAGTAGGACAGGGTGGTGGCTACACCTTC. Translating gives CASSEVGQGGGYTF.